The T cell receptor beta chain described here comes from a study of identical twins. TCRdb processed the 5' RACE reads anew with MiXCR; each CDR3 protein has one entry. The sample carries hundreds of thousands of distinct CDR3 sequences, around 12% recorded once. The table lists this clonotype with many counts. The V gene lost 0 bases and the J gene lost 4 bases, with 16 bases spanning the gap. There are 16 residues in the CDR3. The germline gives CDR1 SGHRS, CDR2 YFSETQ. The same sample was also studied in work on yellow fever vaccine responses in identical twins.

This clonotype was obtained from a woman aged 18 to 35 in good health. The sequenced sample was PBMCs. The V and J genes are TRBV5-1 and TRBJ2-5; D not certain. CDR3 region: CASSLAQQTGPETQYF. CDR3 bases: TGCGCCAGCAGCTTGGCCCAACAGACGGGTCCAGAGACCCAGTACTTC.